The source of this TCR beta chain is a study of metastatic and nonmetastatic thyroid tumors. No patient had received any treatment before thyroid surgery. As for this clone: Other nucleotide sequences from this sample produce the same CDR3.

TCRdb re-called clones from the PCR reads using MiXCR. The sample lists around 16,000 clones, under 35% occurring once. The CDR3 is 15 residues long. Germline assignment: CDR1 MNHEY and CDR2 SMNVEV (reference sequence). The ends lost 6 bases at V and 5 bases at J; junction bases unmatched: 12. The V and J genes are TRBV27 and TRBJ2-5; TRBD2 matches at 7 bases. This TCR was sampled from a female donor with papillary thyroid cancer or a benign thyroid nodule (not recorded which). Some clones in this sample may be carry-over from other donors' samples. The sequenced sample consisted of adjacent normal tissue. CDR3 sequence reads: CASRGGTHQGETQYF. CDR3 in DNA: TGTGCCAGCAGGGGGGGGACTCACCAAGGGGAGACCCAGTACTTC.